This record covers a single TCR beta chain. Its target is unknown. Losses at the gene ends were 4 bases for V and 6 bases for J; bases not matched to a gene: 17. The CDR3 consists of 18 residues. The germline gives CDR1 SGHDN, CDR2 FVKESK. The primer mix had 60 Vbeta and 13 Jbeta primers. TCRdb's table, derived via immunoSEQ multiplex PCR, lists solely in-frame clones and lacks some. Among 160,000 or so clones, 80% to 90% were seen once, and the ten largest hold approximately 2%. The sample originates from a study of cytomegalovirus exposure and HLA in healthy donors. Broader study findings: The productive fraction for most TCR beta V segments was about 90% or about 30% in an earlier analysis.

This TCR came from a woman between 18 and 29 years old in good health and CMV-seronegative. What was sequenced was PBMCs. The chain carries TRBV14 and TRBJ2-7, with TRBD2 identical over 11 bases. The CDR3 reads CASSRTRYSGGAKVEQYF. DNA of the CDR3: TGTGCCAGCAGCCGCACCCGGTATAGCGGGGGGGCAAAGGTCGAGCAGTACTTC. Filled out from reference TRBV14 and TRBJ2-7, the complete variable domain reads EAGVTQFPSHSVIEKGQTVTLRCDPISGHDNLYWYRRVMGKEIKFLLHFVKESKQDESGMPNNRFLAERTGGTYSTLKVQPAELEDSGVYFCASSRTRYSGGAKVEQYFGPGTRLTVT.